A selection of T cell receptor beta chains follows, all from one sample in a study of shared clonotypes between healthy human individuals. The data were produced by immunoSEQ multiplex PCR, yet TCRdb's version contains in-frame clones alone and is incomplete. The repertoire includes a few million clones, over 90% of them detected once, and under 0.45% sits in the top ten. The sample comprised naive CD4+ T cells from PBMCs. These receptors all come from a man younger than 35 in good health. Some clones in this sample may be carry-over from other donors' samples. CDR3s include the opening cysteine and the closing phenylalanine or tryptophan. A D gene is named only where the DNA matches it firmly. A clone size is listed for some rows: how often the clone was seen (once, few, many), or a class if it is expanded.

j_call d_call v_call clone_size cdr3_nt cdr3_aa
TRBJ1-2 . TRBV9 . TGTGCCAGCAGCGTAGAAGGCAGGGGAGGCGGCTACACCTTC CASSVEGRGGGYTF
TRBJ1-2 TRBD1 TRBV2 . TGTGCCAGCACTGTACAGGGGGACTATGGCTACACCTTC CASTVQGDYGYTF
TRBJ1-1 TRBD1 TRBV29-1 . TGCAGCGTTTGTGACAGGGGTGGCACTGAAGCTTTCTTT CSVCDRGGTEAFF
TRBJ2-3 . TRBV6-6 . TGTGCCAGCAGTTATACGTCCCAGATGAGGGCAGATACGCAGTATTTT CASSYTSQMRADTQYF
TRBJ2-5 TRBD2 TRBV5-5 . TGTGCCAGCAGCTTAGTCGGGAGGCGGGAGACCCAGTACTTC CASSLVGRRETQYF
TRBJ2-7 TRBD1 TRBV25-1 . TGTGCCAGCAGTTGGAGGGCGAACAGGGGGTCCTACGAGCAGTACTTC CASSWRANRGSYEQYF
TRBJ1-1 . TRBV5-1 . TGCGCCAGCAGCTTGGGGGGCCTAACGAACACTGAAGCTTTCTTT CASSLGGLTNTEAFF
TRBJ2-3 . TRBV9 . TGTGCCAGCAGCGTAGAAGGAACTAGCACAGATACGCAGTATTTT CASSVEGTSTDTQYF
TRBJ2-5 . TRBV20-1 . TGCAGTGCTAGACCCACTGAGACCCAGTACTTC CSARPTETQYF
TRBJ2-7 TRBD1 TRBV30 . TGTGCCTGGAGAAAGCTGACAGGGGGCCCCTACGAGCAGTACTTC CAWRKLTGGPYEQYF
TRBJ1-5 TRBD1 TRBV28 . TGTGCCAGCAGGCCACTACAGGGGGGCAATCAGCCCCAGCATTTT CASRPLQGGNQPQHF
TRBJ1-2 . TRBV28 . TGTGCCAGCAGTTTGAACCTAAACTATGGCTACACCTTC CASSLNLNYGYTF
TRBJ2-3 . TRBV5-1 . TGCGCCAGCAGCTTGCCCGGAATAGATACGCAGTATTTT CASSLPGIDTQYF
TRBJ2-5 TRBD1 TRBV2 . TGTGCCAGCAGTTCGGACAGGTACCAAGAGACCCAGTACTTC CASSSDRYQETQYF
TRBJ2-1 . TRBV5-4 . TGTGCCAGCCTCGCGGGCCTTAGGGAGGGGGCCAACTACAATGAGCAGTTCTTC CASLAGLREGANYNEQFF
TRBJ2-2 TRBD2 TRBV13 . TGTGCCAGCAGCCCGCTAGCGGGAGTGGGCGGGGAGCTGTTTTTT CASSPLAGVGGELFF
TRBJ2-7 TRBD2 TRBV7-8 . TGTGCCAGCAGCTTAGAAGCGGGAGGACTCTACGAGCAGTACTTC CASSLEAGGLYEQYF
TRBJ1-5 . TRBV2 few TGTGCCAGCAGTGATAGGAGGGGGAATCAGCCCCAGCATTTT CASSDRRGNQPQHF
TRBJ2-5 TRBD2 TRBV28 . TGTGCCAGCAGACCGGGGGGGCAAGAGACCCAGTACTTC CASRPGGQETQYF
TRBJ1-6 . TRBV13 . TGTGCCAGCAGATTACAACAGGGATTGAATTCACCCCTCCACTTT CASRLQQGLNSPLHF
TRBJ1-2 . TRBV6-1 . TGTGCCAGCAGTGAATCTAGGGGCGCGGGTGGCTACACCTTC CASSESRGAGGYTF
TRBJ1-4 . TRBV28 . TGTGCCAGCAGTTTAGAACAGGCGGGTGAAAAACTGTTTTTT CASSLEQAGEKLFF
TRBJ2-7 . TRBV5-1 . TGCGCCAGCAGCTTACTAGGGATCAACGAGCAGTACTTC CASSLLGINEQYF
TRBJ1-5 . TRBV6-5 . TGTGCCAGCAGCCTCGATGCGGGTCAGCCCCAGCATTTT CASSLDAGQPQHF
TRBJ2-7 . TRBV7-2 . TGTGCCAGCAGCTTAGACAGGGCTCCCTCCTACGAGCAGTACTTC CASSLDRAPSYEQYF
TRBJ2-5 TRBD1 TRBV27 . TGTGCCAGCAGTTTTGCAGGGGGCTCTGGGGTAGGGGAGACCCAGTACTTC CASSFAGGSGVGETQYF
TRBJ2-7 . TRBV25-1 once TGTGCCAGCAGTGGCTACTACGAGCAGTACTTC CASSGYYEQYF
TRBJ1-1 . TRBV18 . TGTGCCAGCTCACCACAAGGAGGCACTGAAGCTTTCTTT CASSPQGGTEAFF
TRBJ1-5 . TRBV18 . TGTGCCAGCTCTTCTGAGTTTGGCAATCAGCCCCAGCATTTT CASSSEFGNQPQHF
TRBJ2-1 TRBD2 TRBV5-4 . TGTGCCAGCAGATCGACTAGCGGTTACAATGAGCAGTTCTTC CASRSTSGYNEQFF
TRBJ1-3 . TRBV28 . TGTGCCAGCAGTTTAGAACAGTCGTCTGGAAACACCATATATTTT CASSLEQSSGNTIYF
TRBJ2-3 TRBD1 TRBV29-1 . TGCAGCGGTTACAGGGGATGGGATACGCAGTATTTT CSGYRGWDTQYF
TRBJ1-3 . TRBV28 . TGTGCCAGCAGTTTAAGGCAGGTACCCACCATATATTTT CASSLRQVPTIYF
TRBJ2-5 TRBD2 TRBV2 . TGTGCCATCAAGGGACTAGGAGAGACCCAGTACTTC CAIKGLGETQYF
TRBJ2-1 TRBD2 TRBV5-1 once TGCGCCAGCAGCTTGGGAGGGAGGGGATACAATGAGCAGTTCTTC CASSLGGRGYNEQFF
TRBJ1-4 TRBD1 TRBV18 . TGTGCCAGCTCACCCACAGGGGTAGGCGAAAAACTGTTTTTT CASSPTGVGEKLFF
TRBJ2-6 . TRBV28 . TGTGCCAGCAGTTTTGAACTGACAGCACCAAGCTCTGGGGCCAACGTCCTGACTTTC CASSFELTAPSSGANVLTF
TRBJ2-2 TRBD1 TRBV11-1 . TGTGCCAGCAGCGACAGGGGGCGCACCGGGGAGCTGTTTTTT CASSDRGRTGELFF
TRBJ1-1 . TRBV5-4 . TGTGCCAGCAGCTTTAAGCTCGGCCCCCGAAGGACTGAAGCTTTCTTT CASSFKLGPRRTEAFF
TRBJ1-5 . TRBV6-4 . TGTGCCAGCAGTGACTCGACCCTTACGCCCCAGCATTTT CASSDSTLTPQHF
TRBJ2-1 . TRBV30 . TGTGCCTGGAGTGTACTTTTCGGCAATGAGCAGTTCTTC CAWSVLFGNEQFF
TRBJ1-3 . TRBV6-1 . TGTGCCAGCAGCGCGGTTGGACAGGGAAACACCATATATTTT CASSAVGQGNTIYF
TRBJ2-1 . TRBV5-1 . TGCGCCAGCTGGGCGAGGGCCGGGTCCTACAATGAGCAGTTCTTC CASWARAGSYNEQFF
TRBJ1-1 . TRBV6-6 . TGTGCCAGCAGCGTCCAGGGGAACACTGAAGCTTTCTTT CASSVQGNTEAFF
TRBJ2-4 . TRBV18 . TGTGCCAGCTCACCAGACAGAGCCAAAAACATTCAGTACTTC CASSPDRAKNIQYF
TRBJ2-2 . TRBV5-1 once TGCGCCAGCAGCTTGCTAGAAGGCACCGGGGAGCTGTTTTTT CASSLLEGTGELFF
TRBJ1-1 . TRBV6-5 . TGTGCCAGCAGGGGGGACGGGGGGAACACTGAAGCTTTCTTT CASRGDGGNTEAFF
TRBJ2-7 . TRBV28 once TGTGCCACCACCAGGGGCGGGAGTTACGAGCAGTACTTC CATTRGGSYEQYF
TRBJ2-7 TRBD1 TRBV5-1 once TGCGCCAGCAGCTTTCGACAGGGAGTAGGGGAGCAGTACTTC CASSFRQGVGEQYF
TRBJ1-4 . TRBV19 . TGTGCCAGTAGTATCGTAACGGCGGGGGAAGAAAAACTGTTTTTT CASSIVTAGEEKLFF
TRBJ2-7 . TRBV9 . TGTGCCAGCAGCGTAAAGGACGGTTCCTACGAGCAGTACTTC CASSVKDGSYEQYF
TRBJ1-5 . TRBV27 . TGTGCCAGCAGCCCGGGGACCTCCGGGTGGCCCCAGCATTTT CASSPGTSGWPQHF
TRBJ2-7 . TRBV6-1 . TGTGCCAGCAGTGCCGCCCTACAGGGTATCACCTACGAGCAGTACTTC CASSAALQGITYEQYF
TRBJ2-7 . TRBV6-5 . TGTGCCAGCACGCCCCCGCAGGCACACGAGCAGTACTTC CASTPPQAHEQYF
TRBJ2-7 TRBD1 TRBV10-3 once TGTGCCATCAGTGAGATTAAGGGACAGAGCTACGAGCAGTACTTC CAISEIKGQSYEQYF
TRBJ2-4 . TRBV29-1 . TGCAGCGTTGAAGGTAGACTAGCCAAAAACATTCAGTACTTC CSVEGRLAKNIQYF
TRBJ1-4 . TRBV19 . TGTGCCAGTAGTTCGAGGGCCCGACTCCCGACTAATGAAAAACTGTTTTTT CASSSRARLPTNEKLFF
TRBJ2-7 . TRBV29-1 . TGCAGCGTTGGGGTTCGGAAGAGCTCCTACGAGCAGTACTTC CSVGVRKSSYEQYF
TRBJ2-3 TRBD1 TRBV5-4 . TGTGCCAGCACCATTTGGACAGGGACTTTTAGCACAGATACGCAGTATTTT CASTIWTGTFSTDTQYF